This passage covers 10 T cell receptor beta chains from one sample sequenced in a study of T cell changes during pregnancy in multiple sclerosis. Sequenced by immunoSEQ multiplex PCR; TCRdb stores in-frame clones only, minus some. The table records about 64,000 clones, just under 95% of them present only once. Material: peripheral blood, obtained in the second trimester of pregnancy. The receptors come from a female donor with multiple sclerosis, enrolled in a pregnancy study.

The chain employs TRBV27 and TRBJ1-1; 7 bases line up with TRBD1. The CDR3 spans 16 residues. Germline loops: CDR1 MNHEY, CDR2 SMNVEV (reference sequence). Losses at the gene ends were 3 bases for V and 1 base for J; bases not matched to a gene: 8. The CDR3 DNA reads TGTGCCAGCAGTTTTTCCCCGACAGGGAAGAACACTGAAGCTTTCTTT. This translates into CASSFSPTGKNTEAFF.

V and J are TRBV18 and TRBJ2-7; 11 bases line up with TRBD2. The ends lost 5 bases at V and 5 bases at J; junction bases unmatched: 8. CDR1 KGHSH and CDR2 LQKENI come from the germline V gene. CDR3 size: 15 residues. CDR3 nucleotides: TGTGCCAGCTCAGAAACTAGCGGGAGTACAAACGAGCAGTACTTC. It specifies CASSETSGSTNEQYF.

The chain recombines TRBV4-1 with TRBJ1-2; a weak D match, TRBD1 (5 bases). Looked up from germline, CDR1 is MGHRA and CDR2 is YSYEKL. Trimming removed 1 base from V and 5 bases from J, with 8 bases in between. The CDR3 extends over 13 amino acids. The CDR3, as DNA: TGCGCCAGCAGCCAAGGGTCAGGGTATGGCTACACCTTC. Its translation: CASSQGSGYGYTF.

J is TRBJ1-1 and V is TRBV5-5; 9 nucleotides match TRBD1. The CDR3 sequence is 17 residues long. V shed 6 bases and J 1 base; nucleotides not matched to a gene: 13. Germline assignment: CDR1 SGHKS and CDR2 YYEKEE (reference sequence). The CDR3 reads CASTEDYRDRENTEAFF. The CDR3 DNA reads TGTGCCAGCACAGAAGATTATCGGGACAGGGAGAACACTGAAGCTTTCTTT.

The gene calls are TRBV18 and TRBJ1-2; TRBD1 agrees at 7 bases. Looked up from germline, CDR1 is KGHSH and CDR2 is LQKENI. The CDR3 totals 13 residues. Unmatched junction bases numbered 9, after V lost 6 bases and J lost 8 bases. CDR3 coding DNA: TGTGCCAGCTCTCAAACACAGGGGAGCGGCTACACCTTC. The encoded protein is CASSQTQGSGYTF.

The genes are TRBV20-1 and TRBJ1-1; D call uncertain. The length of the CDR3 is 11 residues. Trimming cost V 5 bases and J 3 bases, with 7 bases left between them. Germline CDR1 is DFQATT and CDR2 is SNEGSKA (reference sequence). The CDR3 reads CSAPLDTEAFF. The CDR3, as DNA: TGCAGTGCTCCCCTTGACACTGAAGCTTTCTTT.

In nucleotides, the CDR3 is TGCAGCGTTGAAACGGGGATCGCTAACTATGGCTACACCTTC. As protein: CSVETGIANYGYTF. This rearrangement joins TRBV29-1 to TRBJ1-2; D gene uncertain. Per the germline V gene, CDR1 is SQVTM and CDR2 is ANQGSEA. This CDR3 spans 14 amino acids. Trimming left V 2 bases short and J 0 bases short, with 10 bases between.

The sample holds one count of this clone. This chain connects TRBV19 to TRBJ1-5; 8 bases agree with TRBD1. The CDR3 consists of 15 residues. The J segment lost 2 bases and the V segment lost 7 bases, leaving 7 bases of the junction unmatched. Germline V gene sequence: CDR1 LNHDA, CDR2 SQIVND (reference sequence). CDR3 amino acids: CASTLGTGGNQPQHF. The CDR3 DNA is TGTGCCAGTACCCTCGGGACAGGCGGCAATCAGCCCCAGCATTTT. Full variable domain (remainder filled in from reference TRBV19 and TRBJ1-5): DGGITQSPKYLFRKEGQNVTLSCEQNLNHDAMYWYRQDPGQGLRLIYYSQIVNDFQKGDIAEGYSVSREKKESFPLTVTSAQKNPTAFYLCASTLGTGGNQPQHFGDGTRLSIL.

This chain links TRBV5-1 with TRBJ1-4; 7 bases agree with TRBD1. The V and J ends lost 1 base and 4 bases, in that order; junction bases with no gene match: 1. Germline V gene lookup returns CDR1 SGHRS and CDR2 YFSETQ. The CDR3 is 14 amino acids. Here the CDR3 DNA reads TGCGCCAGCAGCTTGAGACAGGGTAATGAAAAACTGTTTTTT. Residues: CASSLRQGNEKLFF.

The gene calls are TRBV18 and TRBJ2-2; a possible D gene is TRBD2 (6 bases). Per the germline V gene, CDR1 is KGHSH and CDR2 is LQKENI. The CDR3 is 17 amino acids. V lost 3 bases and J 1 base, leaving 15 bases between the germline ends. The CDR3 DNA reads TGTGCCAGCTCACCCGGCAGGGCGGGGATGAACACCGGGGAGCTGTTTTTT. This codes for CASSPGRAGMNTGELFF.